This T cell receptor beta chain was captured by sequencing in a study of CD8+CD57+ T cells in acquired aplastic anemia. Looking at the study overall: Across the sorted CD4+ and CD8+ cells, DNA amounts averaged around 3.2 ug.

This clonotype is classed as medium-sized. TCR beta VDJ and CDR3 profiling used genomic DNA as template. TCRdb re-derived calls from the reads in MiXCR, one entry per CDR3 protein. The sample has about 95,000 distinct CDR3 sequences, roughly two thirds seen once. Flow cytometry had shown expanded CD8+CD57+ cells in the patients chosen for sequencing. Each patient had severe acquired aplastic anemia. V was trimmed by 0 bases and J by 7 bases, leaving 10 bases between them. This CDR3 contains 12 residues. Germline CDR1 is DFQATT and CDR2 is SNEGSKA (reference sequence). Sequenced input: sorted CD4+, CD8+, or CD8+CD57+ T cells (not recorded which) from PBMCs. The J gene is TRBJ2-7, the V gene TRBV20-1; no clear D gene. The receptor comes from a human donor with aplastic anemia. The CDR3 nucleotides are TGCAGTGCTAGAGATCTTGCGGAAGAGCAGTACTTC. Protein: CSARDLAEEQYF.